This T cell receptor (beta chain) originates from a study of blood T cell repertoires in COVID-19. Study in general: Sites across the United States, Italy and Spain contributed samples from acute and convalescent COVID-19. From T cells, B-cell-depleted T cells, or PBMCs came the material, which was cDNA or gDNA.

The CDR3 totals 11 residues. V was shortened by 4 bases and J by 0 bases, with 3 bases between the two germline ends. Germline values: CDR1 DFQATT, CDR2 SNEGSKA (reference sequence). Per the authors' pipeline: Estimation of nucleated cell counts relied on the amplification of reference gene primers. Generated by immunoSEQ multiplex PCR, the TCRdb table keeps only in-frame clones and is missing some. V and J calls and clone size are as listed in that table; D and trimming were resolved from the DNA. The sample includes some 260,000 clones, around 90% of them seen just once. The TCR comes from a human donor in a cohort sampled during active COVID-19. Sequencing was carried out using peripheral blood. The V call is TRBV20-1, the J call TRBJ2-5; the D is unclear. CDR3 loop: CSATYQETQYF. CDR3 coding DNA: TGCAGTGCTACGTACCAAGAGACCCAGTACTTC.